Following are 21 T cell receptor beta chains from one sample sequenced in a study of technical replicates of blood from a few donors. Measured with immunoSEQ multiplex PCR; TCRdb has only the in-frame clones, and not every one. The sample contains just under 45,000 clones, around 96% of which appear only once. The sample comprised T cells isolated from PBMCs. These receptors were taken from a human donor in good health.

The J gene is TRBJ2-1, the V gene TRBV30; TRBD2 is a possible D gene (6 bases). From germline, CDR1 is GTSNPN and CDR2 SVGIG (reference sequence). V shed 0 bases and J shed 9 bases, with 15 bases lying between them. The CDR3 sequence is 14 residues long. CDR3 in DNA: TGTGCCTGGAGTGTAGGCGCGGGATCCATTGAGCAGTTCTTC. Protein: CAWSVGAGSIEQFF. Together with reference TRBV30 and TRBJ2-1, the CDR3 gives the full variable domain: SQTIHQWPATLVQPVGSPLSLECTVEGTSNPNLYWYRQAAGRGLQLLFYSVGIGQISSEVPQNLSASRPQDRQFILSSKKLLLSDSGFYLCAWSVGAGSIEQFFGPGTRLTVL.

In DNA form, the CDR3 reads TGTGCCAGCAGTAGAGATACTAGAGGCTACACCTTC. This sequence encodes CASSRDTRGYTF. This chain joins TRBV7-2 and TRBJ1-2; D gene uncertain. CDR3 length equals 12 residues. Trimming took off 6 bases at V and 8 bases at J, with 13 bases between the two ends. CDR1 and CDR2 from the germline V gene are SGHTA and FQGNSA.

The V call is TRBV7-6, the J call TRBJ2-5, with D perhaps TRBD2 (6 bases). The germline V and J ends were trimmed by 3 bases and 5 bases, with 13 bases remaining between them. The CDR3 contains 14 residues. Looked up from germline, CDR1 is SGHVS and CDR2 is FNYEAQ. Written as DNA, the CDR3 is TGTGCCAGCAGCTTCGTCGGGGGAGTCGAGACCCAGTACTTC. It translates to CASSFVGGVETQYF.

This sequence joins TRBV19 and TRBJ2-3, with D maybe TRBD1 (5 bases). The CDR3 has 15 residues. Germline CDR1 and CDR2: LNHDA and SQIVND (reference sequence). V was cut by 5 bases and J by 2 bases, with 14 bases left in between. The CDR3 sequence: CASSARQYFTDTQYF. The CDR3 DNA reads TGTGCCAGTAGTGCCCGACAGTATTTCACAGATACGCAGTATTTT. The full variable domain, in which reference TRBV19 and TRBJ2-3 provide the parts outside the CDR3, is DGGITQSPKYLFRKEGQNVTLSCEQNLNHDAMYWYRQDPGQGLRLIYYSQIVNDFQKGDIAEGYSVSREKKESFPLTVTSAQKNPTAFYLCASSARQYFTDTQYFGPGTRLTVL.

The CDR3 loop reads CASSLTGGGTGELFF. As DNA, the CDR3 is TGTGCCAGCAGCTTAACGGGAGGTGGGACCGGGGAGCTGTTTTTT. The chain joins TRBV7-2 to TRBJ2-2, with 7 bases lining up with TRBD2. The germline V gene has CDR1 SGHTA and CDR2 FQGNSA. Unmatched junction bases numbered 5, after V lost 2 bases and J lost 5 bases. The CDR3 contains 15 residues.

J is TRBJ1-2 and V is TRBV4-1; D possibly corresponds to TRBD1 (5 bases). CDR3 length: 14 amino acids. In germline, CDR1 is MGHRA, CDR2 YSYEKL. The ends were cut back, 4 bases at V and 1 base at J, with 10 bases in the middle. This chain's CDR3 is CASSPLRDNYGYTF. The DNA of the CDR3 is TGCGCCAGCAGCCCCCTCAGGGATAACTATGGCTACACCTTC.

In its sample, this clone was seen once. V and J are TRBV5-4 and TRBJ2-7, with TRBD1 identical over 7 bases. The V and J ends lost 5 bases and 2 bases, in that order; junction bases with no gene match: 4. This CDR3 spans 13 amino acids. Germline V CDR1 and CDR2: SGHNT, YYREEE (reference sequence). The CDR3 is CASRDRWAYEQYF. CDR3 coding DNA: TGTGCCAGCAGGGACAGGTGGGCCTACGAGCAGTACTTC. The whole variable domain, remainder taken from reference TRBV5-4 and TRBJ2-7, is ETGVTQSPTHLIKTRGQQVTLRCSSQSGHNTVSWYQQALGQGPQFIFQYYREEENGRGNFPPRFSGLQFPNYSSELNVNALELDDSALYLCASRDRWAYEQYFGPGTRLTVT.

The chain combines TRBV7-2 with TRBJ2-3, with 10 positions matching TRBD2. Germline CDR1 reads SGHTA; CDR2 reads FQGNSA. CDR3 length equals 15 residues. J gave up 6 bases and V 3 bases, and 6 bases lay outside the gene matches. CDR3 loop: CASSFPSGSLDTQYF. CDR3 DNA sequence: TGTGCCAGCAGCTTCCCTAGCGGGAGTTTGGATACGCAGTATTTT.

The chain uses TRBV4-3 and TRBJ1-2; D possibly corresponds to TRBD1 (6 bases). Trimming took off 3 bases at V and 2 bases at J, with 25 bases between the two ends. The CDR3 contains 19 residues. Per the germline V gene, CDR1 is LGHNA and CDR2 is YSLEER. The CDR3: CASSHSYLKPGHPNYGYTF. In DNA form, the CDR3 reads TGCGCCAGCAGCCATTCCTACCTGAAACCGGGACATCCCAACTATGGCTACACCTTC.

The chain uses TRBV27 and TRBJ2-2; tentatively, D is TRBD2 (5 bases). The CDR3 consists of 17 residues. Between the trimmed V and J ends, which lost 5 bases and 2 bases, there was a span of 18 bases. Germline loops: CDR1 MNHEY, CDR2 SMNVEV (reference sequence). DNA of the CDR3: TGTGCCAGCAGTCCACGATATCGGACTTCTAACACCGGGGAGCTGTTTTTT. This translates into CASSPRYRTSNTGELFF.

The rearrangement joins TRBV30 to TRBJ2-2; 8 bases fit TRBD2. There are 16 residues in the CDR3. CDR1 is GTSNPN, CDR2 SVGIG, per germline (reference sequence). The trim removed 3 bases at V and 5 bases at J, leaving 11 bases unmatched. This chain's CDR3 is CAWRHNKRETTGELFF. CDR3 in DNA: TGTGCCTGGAGGCATAATAAGCGGGAGACGACCGGGGAGCTGTTTTTT.

The V gene is TRBV27, the J gene TRBJ1-5; D uncertain. V was trimmed by 5 bases and J by 4 bases, leaving 18 bases between them. The CDR3 totals 16 residues. CDR1 MNHEY and CDR2 SMNVEV come from the germline V gene (reference sequence). Here the CDR3 DNA reads TGTGCCAGCAGTCTTGGTGCGGGCGGAAGTAATCAGCCCCAGCATTTT. Its protein product is CASSLGAGGSNQPQHF.

The V and J genes are TRBV20-1 and TRBJ2-5, with unresolved D. Trimming took off 2 bases at V and 5 bases at J, with 3 bases between the two ends. Germline CDR1 is DFQATT and CDR2 is SNEGSKA (reference sequence). CDR3 length: 10 residues. In nucleotides, the CDR3 is TGCAGTGCTAGATCGGAGACCCAGTACTTC. It yields the protein CSARSETQYF.

The V and J genes are TRBV7-9 and TRBJ1-1; D is possibly TRBD1 (6 bases). CDR1 is SEHNR and CDR2 is FQNEAQ in the germline V gene (reference sequence). The CDR3 length is 15 residues. Between the trimmed V and J ends, which lost 4 bases and 1 base, there was a span of 13 bases. The CDR3: CASSSDRARNTEAFF. CDR3 nucleotide sequence: TGTGCCAGCAGCTCGGACAGAGCAAGGAACACTGAAGCTTTCTTT.

The genes are TRBV29-1 and TRBJ1-2; unclear D gene. The CDR3 loop spans 12 amino acids. Germline V gene sequence: CDR1 SQVTM, CDR2 ANQGSEA. Trimming pared 0 bases from V and 8 bases from J, leaving 10 bases between. CDR3 sequence: CSVEERSRGYTF. The CDR3 nucleotides are TGCAGCGTTGAAGAAAGGAGCAGAGGCTACACCTTC. Combining the CDR3 with reference TRBV29-1 and TRBJ1-2 gives the whole variable domain SAVISQKPSRDICQRGTSLTIQCQVDSQVTMMFWYRQQPGQSLTLIATANQGSEATYESGFVIDKFPISRPNLTFSTLTVSNMSPEDSSIYLCSVEERSRGYTFGSGTRLTVV.

This chain uses TRBV9 with TRBJ1-4, with D perhaps matching TRBD1 (5 bases). V dropped 0 bases and J dropped 8 bases, with 17 bases sitting between them. The CDR3 spans 16 residues. Germline V gene sequence: CDR1 SGDLS, CDR2 YYNGEE. CDR3 DNA sequence: TGTGCCAGCAGCGTAGAACCAGCAGGGATTGGGGAAAAACTGTTTTTT. Protein: CASSVEPAGIGEKLFF.

The gene calls are TRBV6-6 and TRBJ2-1; 9 bases map to TRBD1. Trimming at V came to 5 bases and at J to 3 bases, leaving 5 bases not matched to a gene. From germline, CDR1 is MNHNY and CDR2 SVGAGI (reference sequence). The CDR3 sequence is 15 residues long. The CDR3 here is CASSTGTGLYNEQFF. The CDR3 coding sequence is TGTGCCAGCAGTACCGGGACAGGGCTCTACAATGAGCAGTTCTTC.

The J gene is TRBJ2-3, the V gene TRBV5-1; maybe TRBD1 (6 bases). Per germline, CDR1 SGHRS and CDR2 YFSETQ. The CDR3 totals 14 residues. Trimming left V 4 bases short and J 0 bases short, with 9 bases between. CDR3 in amino acids: CASSPGQSTDTQYF. In DNA form, the CDR3 reads TGCGCCAGCAGCCCCGGACAGAGCACAGATACGCAGTATTTT.

This chain links TRBV10-1 with TRBJ1-4; no definite D call. V was shortened by 2 bases and J by 4 bases, with 8 bases between the two germline ends. This CDR3 contains 14 residues. Per the germline V gene, CDR1 is WNHNN and CDR2 is SYGVQD (reference sequence). For the CDR3, the DNA is TGCGCCAGCAGTGAGAGACATCTTAATGAAAAACTGTTTTTT. Its protein product is CASSERHLNEKLFF.

This sequence joins TRBV10-1 and TRBJ1-2; D gene ambiguous. The CDR3 covers 9 residues. V lost 8 bases and J lost 6, with 4 bases in between. Germline CDR1 is WNHNN and CDR2 is SYGVQD (reference sequence). CDR3 DNA sequence: TGCGCCAGCCGCGATGGCTACACCTTC. Translating gives CASRDGYTF.

V and J are TRBV5-4 and TRBJ2-6, with no clear D. The CDR3 is 14 residues long. Germline V lookup: CDR1 SGHNT, CDR2 YYREEE (reference sequence). Trimming removed 3 bases from V and 0 bases from J, with 4 bases in between. CDR3 sequence reads: CASSWSSGANVLTF. CDR3 coding DNA: TGTGCCAGCAGCTGGAGCTCTGGGGCCAACGTCCTGACTTTC.